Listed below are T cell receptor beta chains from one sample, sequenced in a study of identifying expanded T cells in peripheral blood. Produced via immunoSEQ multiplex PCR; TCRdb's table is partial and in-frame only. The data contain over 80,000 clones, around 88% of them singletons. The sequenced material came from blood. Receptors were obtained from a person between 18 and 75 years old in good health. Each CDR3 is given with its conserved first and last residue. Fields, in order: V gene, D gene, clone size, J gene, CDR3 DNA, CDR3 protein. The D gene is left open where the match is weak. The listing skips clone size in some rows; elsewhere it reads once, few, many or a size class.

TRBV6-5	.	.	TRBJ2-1	TGTGCCAGCAGTACCACACCTTACAATGAGCAGTTCTTC	CASSTTPYNEQFF
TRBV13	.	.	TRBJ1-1	TGTGCCAGCAGCTTTTTCGCTCAGAACACTGAAGCTTTCTTT	CASSFFAQNTEAFF
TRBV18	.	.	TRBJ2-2	TGTGCCAGCTCACCACCCTCCGACGTCGGGGAGCTGTTTTTT	CASSPPSDVGELFF
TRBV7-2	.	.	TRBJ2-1	TGTGCCAGCAGCGCCCGTCCAGAAAGAGGCCTTAGACAAAATGAGCAGTTCTTC	CASSARPERGLRQNEQFF
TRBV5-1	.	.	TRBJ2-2	TGCGCCAGCAGGAACAGGGAAGGGAACACCGGGGAGCTGTTTTTT	CASRNREGNTGELFF
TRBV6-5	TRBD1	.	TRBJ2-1	TGTGCCAGCAGTTTCAGGGGGCATGAGCAGTTCTTC	CASSFRGHEQFF
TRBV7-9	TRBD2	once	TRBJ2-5	TGTGCCAGCAGCTTTATGGTAGCGGGGGTTGGGGAGACCCAGTACTTC	CASSFMVAGVGETQYF
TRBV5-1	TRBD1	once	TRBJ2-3	TGCGCCAGCAGCTTGCCCGACAGGGCCACAGATACGCAGTATTTT	CASSLPDRATDTQYF
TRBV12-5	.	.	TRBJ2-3	TGTGCTAGTGGTTTGCTTATCTGGGGTTTTCATTCTAGCACAGATACGCAGTATTTT	CASGLLIWGFHSSTDTQYF
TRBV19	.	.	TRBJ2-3	TGTGCCAGTAGTATTTCTGGCTTTACTAGCACAGATACGCAGTATTTT	CASSISGFTSTDTQYF
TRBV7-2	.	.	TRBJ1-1	TGTGCCAGCAGCTTAGAAGCACAAAGGGGCACTGAAGCTTTCTTT	CASSLEAQRGTEAFF
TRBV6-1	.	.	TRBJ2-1	TGTGCCAGCACCTCCTCAAGTTACAATGAGCAGTTCTTC	CASTSSSYNEQFF
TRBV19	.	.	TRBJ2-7	TGTGCCAGTAGTATAGCCCCTCCCTCCCACAACCCAATCTACGAGCAGTACTTC	CASSIAPPSHNPIYEQYF
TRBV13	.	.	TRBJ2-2	TGTGCCAGCAGCTCACAGGAGACCGGGGAGCTGTTTTTT	CASSSQETGELFF
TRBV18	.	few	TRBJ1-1	TGTGCCAGCTCACAGTCCAGGAATCCAAACACTGAAGCTTTCTTT	CASSQSRNPNTEAFF
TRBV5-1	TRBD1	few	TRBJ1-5	TGCGCCAGCAGCTCGACAGGGGATCAGCCCCAGCATTTT	CASSSTGDQPQHF
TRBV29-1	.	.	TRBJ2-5	TGCAGCGCCTCAGGACAGCCCGGGGAGACCCAGTACTTC	CSASGQPGETQYF
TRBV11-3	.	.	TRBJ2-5	TGTGCCAGCAGCTCTCAAGAGACCCAGTACTTC	CASSSQETQYF
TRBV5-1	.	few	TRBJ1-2	TGCGCCAGCAGCTTGGAGGGACACAATGGCTACACCTTC	CASSLEGHNGYTF
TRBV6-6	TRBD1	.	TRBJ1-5	TGTGCCAGCAGGGAAGGGACAGTAAATCAGCCCCAGCATTTT	CASREGTVNQPQHF
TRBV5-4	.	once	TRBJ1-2	TGTGCCAGCAGCCTTCGGGCGAATGCCTACAGAAACTATGGCTACACCTTC	CASSLRANAYRNYGYTF
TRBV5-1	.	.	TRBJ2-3	TGCGCCAGCAGCCTAAGGGGTGGGGATACGCAGTATTTT	CASSLRGGDTQYF
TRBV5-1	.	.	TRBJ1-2	TGCGCCAGCAGCCCCGACTCCTTTGGCTACACCTTC	CASSPDSFGYTF
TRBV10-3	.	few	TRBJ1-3	TGTGCCATCAGTGAGTCAGGGCTACTCTACTCTGGAAACACCATATATTTT	CAISESGLLYSGNTIYF
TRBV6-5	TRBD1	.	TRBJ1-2	TGTGCCAGCAGTTATCAGGGGACAGGAGGTTTCACCTTC	CASSYQGTGGFTF
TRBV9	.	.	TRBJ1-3	TGTGCCAGCAGCGTACGTGGAGGGCCCTCTGGAAACACCATATATTTT	CASSVRGGPSGNTIYF
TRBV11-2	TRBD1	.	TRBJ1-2	TGTGCCAGCAGCTCGAGGGACAGTTCCCTAGCTAACTATGGCTACACCTTC	CASSSRDSSLANYGYTF
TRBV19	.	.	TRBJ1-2	TGTGCCAGTAGTATAGTGGCAGATCAGGGCCGCTACACCTTC	CASSIVADQGRYTF
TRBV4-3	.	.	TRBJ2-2	TGCGCCAGCAGCCAAGCACAGGATCAGCGGTACCGGGAGCTGTTTTTT	CASSQAQDQRYRELFF
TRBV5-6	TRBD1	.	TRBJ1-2	TGTGCCAGCAGTGCATCCGGGACAGCCCTCTATGGCTACACCTTC	CASSASGTALYGYTF
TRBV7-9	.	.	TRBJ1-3	TGTGCCAGCAGCCAAGGGACGCTGGACTCTGGAAACACCATATATTTT	CASSQGTLDSGNTIYF
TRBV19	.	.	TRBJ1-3	TGTGCCAGCTCCCCCCGCAGGGACGCTGGAAACACCATATATTTT	CASSPRRDAGNTIYF
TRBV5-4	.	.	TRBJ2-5	TGTGCCAGCAGCTGGGGGCGGACTAGGGGCCCAGAGACCCAGTACTTC	CASSWGRTRGPETQYF
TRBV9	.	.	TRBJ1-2	TGTGCCAGCAGTACACAGGTTGGGAACTATGGCTACACCTTC	CASSTQVGNYGYTF
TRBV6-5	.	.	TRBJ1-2	TGTGCCAGCAGTACGGCACTTGGACGGTATGGCTACACCTTC	CASSTALGRYGYTF
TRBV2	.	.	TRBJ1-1	TGTGCCAGCAGTGAAGCGCTTGGGTGGGGGGTTAACACTGAAGCTTTCTTT	CASSEALGWGVNTEAFF
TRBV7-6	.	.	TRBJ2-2	TGTGCCAGCAGCTTATCGGTTGCCAGCGGCACCGGGGAGCTGTTTTTT	CASSLSVASGTGELFF
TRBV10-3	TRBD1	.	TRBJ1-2	TGTGCCACCGCAATGGACAGGGGAAGTGGCTACACCTTC	CATAMDRGSGYTF
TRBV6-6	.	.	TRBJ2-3	TGTGCCAGCACCCCCAGGCCGGGCAGCACAGATACGCAGTATTTT	CASTPRPGSTDTQYF
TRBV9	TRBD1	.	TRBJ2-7	TGTGCCAGCAGCGCGGGGTCCGGGACAGGGCCACGTAGGCAGTACTTC	CASSAGSGTGPRRQYF
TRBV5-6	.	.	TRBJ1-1	TGTGCCAGCAGCTTGGGAAAGGGGCTGATGAACACTGAAGCTTTCTTT	CASSLGKGLMNTEAFF
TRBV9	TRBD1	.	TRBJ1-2	TGTGCCAGCAGGCGGACAGGGGGCGGTATGGACTATGGCTACACCTTC	CASRRTGGGMDYGYTF
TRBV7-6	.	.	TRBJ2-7	TGTGCCAGCAGCTCGGGGGGCCCCTACGAGCAGTACTTC	CASSSGGPYEQYF
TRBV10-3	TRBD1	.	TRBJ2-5	TGTGCCATCAGTGAGAGGGGACAGGGTGTTTATATGTTCCAGGAGACCCAGTACTTC	CAISERGQGVYMFQETQYF
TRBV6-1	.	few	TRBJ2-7	TGTGCCAGCAGTGAAGCCCCAAGGAAGTACGAGCAGTACTTC	CASSEAPRKYEQYF
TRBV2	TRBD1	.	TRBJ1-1	TGTGCCACCAAACAGGGGTTGAACACTGAAGCTTTCTTT	CATKQGLNTEAFF
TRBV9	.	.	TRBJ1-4	TGTGCCAGCAGCGTAGGGGTCTCGCCAGGGAGGGATGAAAAACTGTTTTTT	CASSVGVSPGRDEKLFF
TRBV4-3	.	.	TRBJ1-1	TGCGCCAGCAGCCAAGATTATATGGATTTAAGGACTGAAGCTTTCTTT	CASSQDYMDLRTEAFF